A single sample is the source of the 9 T cell receptor beta chains below, sequenced in a study of T cell repertoires in cytomegalovirus infection. From the reads, TCRdb called clonotypes with MiXCR, one entry per CDR3 protein. Found here are under 450,000 distinct CDR3 sequences, about 35% of them singletons; the top ten hold about 13%. These TCRs are of unknown antigen specificity. This material consisted of cultured PBMCs, taken from culture after CMV antigen stimulation. These receptors were collected from a human donor in good health (CMV status not recorded). Some clones in this sample may be carry-over from other donors' samples.

This clonotype was seen only a few times. V usage is TRBV7-8 and J usage is TRBJ2-1; a possible D gene is TRBD2 (5 bases). CDR3 size: 15 residues. Germline V gives CDR1 SGHVS, CDR2 FQNEAQ. Trimming pared 5 bases from V and 8 bases from J, leaving 19 bases between. CDR3 coding DNA: TGTGCCAGCAGCCCTTCGGGGATAGGACTCCATGAGCAGTTCTTC. Translating gives CASSPSGIGLHEQFF.

In regard to this clonotype: Because it lacks the conserved phenylalanine or tryptophan at the end, this CDR3 is likely a read error. This rearrangement joins TRBV7-9 to TRBJ2-1; 13 bases align to TRBD2. The CDR3 covers 17 residues. CDR1 is SEHNR, CDR2 FQNEAQ, per germline (reference sequence). J lost 3 bases, V lost 6 bases, and 8 bases had no gene match. The DNA of the CDR3 is TGTGCCAGCAGACCAGGACTAGCGGGAGAAGTCTACAATGAGCAGTTCCTC. Translation gives CASRPGLAGEVYNEQFL.

This chain links TRBV6-5 with TRBJ1-6; D is unclear. The CDR3 has 15 amino acids. CDR1 and CDR2 (germline): MNHEY, SVGAGI. Trimming removed 6 bases at V and 7 bases at J, with 16 bases between. CDR3 amino acids: CASSVSPVVNSPLHF. DNA of the CDR3: TGTGCCAGCAGCGTATCGCCGGTTGTGAATTCACCCCTCCACTTT.

J is TRBJ1-2 and V is TRBV4-1, with no clear D. V was clipped by 0 bases and J by 7 bases, with 9 bases between them. The CDR3 loop spans 13 amino acids. Germline V gene data show CDR1 as MGHRA and CDR2 as YSYEKL. This CDR3 reads CASSQDEGRGYTF. CDR3 nucleotide sequence: TGCGCCAGCAGCCAAGATGAAGGACGTGGCTACACCTTC.

V and J are TRBV12-3 or TRBV12-4 and TRBJ2-3; maybe TRBD2 (5 bases). This CDR3 comprises 17 residues. Trimming took 3 bases from V and 3 from J, leaving 19 bases between them. CDR3 nucleotides: TGTGCCAGCAGTTTGAGGGAAAGCGGACGAAGGACAGATACGCAGTATTTT. Its translation: CASSLRESGRRTDTQYF.

V and J are TRBV24-1 and TRBJ2-1; 8 bases are a match to TRBD2. The V and J ends lost 5 bases and 7 bases, in that order; junction bases with no gene match: 6. From germline, CDR1 is KGHDR and CDR2 SFDVKD. This CDR3 spans 14 amino acids. The CDR3 DNA reads TGTGCCACCAGTGCCGGACTAGCCCAGAATGAGCAGTTCTTC. It specifies CATSAGLAQNEQFF.

This clonotype was observed at least ten times. V usage is TRBV7-6 and J usage is TRBJ2-1; D may match TRBD1 or TRBD2 (5 bases each). This CDR3 is 14 amino acids long. V lost 1 base and J lost 10, with 14 bases in between. Germline CDR1 SGHVS, CDR2 FNYEAQ. The CDR3 region has the DNA TGTGCCAGCAGCTTAGTCCGCCAGGGCGGGGAGCAGTTCTTC. Translation: CASSLVRQGGEQFF.

The chain couples TRBV20-1 to TRBJ1-1; D gene unclear. This CDR3 has 15 residues. Between the trimmed V and J ends, which lost 0 bases and 6 bases, there was a span of 17 bases. Germline CDR1 reads DFQATT; CDR2 reads SNEGSKA (reference sequence). The CDR3 loop reads CSARDGRGGIAEAFF. DNA for the CDR3: TGCAGTGCTAGAGATGGGCGGGGTGGGATTGCTGAAGCTTTCTTT.

This clonotype has at least ten counts. The chain joins TRBV7-2 to TRBJ1-5; unclear D gene. V gave up 1 base and J gave up 7 bases, with 11 bases separating them. The length of the CDR3 is 14 residues. Looked up from germline, CDR1 is SGHTA and CDR2 is FQGNSA. Here the CDR3 reads CASSLEADRQPQHF. In DNA form, the CDR3 reads TGTGCCAGCAGCTTAGAGGCGGATCGGCAGCCCCAGCATTTT.